This is a list of T cell receptor beta chains from one sample in a study of cytomegalovirus exposure and HLA in healthy donors. Profiled with immunoSEQ multiplex PCR; TCRdb holds only in-frame clones, not every one. The table has approximately 82,000 clones, more than 55% seen once; the top ten hold about 5%. Sequencing was performed on PBMCs. The receptors stem from a woman in her twenties or thirties in good health and CMV-seropositive. The CDR3 runs from the conserved cysteine through the conserved F or W. The D gene is left open where the match is weak. Clone size is given for some rows only: seen once, a few or many times, or a class if the clone is expanded.

cdr3_nt,cdr3_aa,v_call,j_call,clone_size,d_call
TGTGCCAGCAGCTACCCTCCGGGCACTGAAGCTTTCTTT,CASSYPPGTEAFF,TRBV28,TRBJ1-1,few,-
TGTGCCAGCATGGGCAGGGTGAACCACGAGCAGTACTTC,CASMGRVNHEQYF,TRBV6-5,TRBJ2-7,-,-
TGTGCCAGCAGGCCCCAAAGCGGGGCCACCCCCCACAATGAGCAGTTCTTC,CASRPQSGATPHNEQFF,TRBV2,TRBJ2-1,-,TRBD2
TGTGCCAGCAGTTTACACAGGGACTATGGCTACACCTTC,CASSLHRDYGYTF,TRBV28,TRBJ1-2,-,-
TGTGCCAGCAGCCCCCAACCTAGCGGTTACACCGGGGAGCTGTTTTTT,CASSPQPSGYTGELFF,TRBV7-3,TRBJ2-2,-,TRBD2
TGTGCCAGCAGCTTAACCGGGGTCAATGAGCAGTTCTTC,CASSLTGVNEQFF,TRBV7-9,TRBJ2-1,-,-
TGTGCCAGCAGCTTTAGGCGAGCAGGGAAGGGCGCTGAAGCTTTCTTT,CASSFRRAGKGAEAFF,TRBV11-2,TRBJ1-1,-,-
TGTGCCAGTAATAAACGGGGGGCCAAAGAGACCCAGTACTTC,CASNKRGAKETQYF,TRBV19,TRBJ2-5,once,-
TGTGCCAGCAGCCCCGAGGTCCGGGATTCACCCCTCCACTTT,CASSPEVRDSPLHF,TRBV7-9,TRBJ1-6,few,-
TGTGCCAGCAGCTCCGTCCAGGGTTATGCTTTCTTT,CASSSVQGYAFF,TRBV7-9,TRBJ1-1,-,-
TGTGCCAGCAGCTTAGAACGGGGGAATTACAATGAGCAGTTCTTC,CASSLERGNYNEQFF,TRBV11-3,TRBJ2-1,-,-
TGTGCCAGTAGTTCAGGGAACCCGGCAACTAATGAAAAACTGTTTTTT,CASSSGNPATNEKLFF,TRBV19,TRBJ1-4,-,-
TGTGCCAGCAGCGTGACTGGGACAGGGGAAAAACTGTTTTTT,CASSVTGTGEKLFF,TRBV9,TRBJ1-4,once,TRBD1
TGTTCCAGCAGCTTAACGGGTAGTTCCGGCTACACCTTC,CSSSLTGSSGYTF,TRBV7-9,TRBJ1-2,few,-
TGTGCCAGCAGCCCCGGACTAGCGGGGGGCTCGCTCCTCCAAGAGACCCAGTACTTC,CASSPGLAGGSLLQETQYF,TRBV7-2,TRBJ2-5,-,TRBD2
TGTGCCAGCAGCGAGACAGGGGGCGCAATCAATGAGCAGTTCTTC,CASSETGGAINEQFF,TRBV6-5,TRBJ2-1,-,TRBD1
TGTGCCAGCAGTACAACGACAACCCTCACCGGGGAGCTGTTTTTT,CASSTTTTLTGELFF,TRBV6-5,TRBJ2-2,-,-
TGTGCCAGCAGTCCCGAGCGGGGGAGATCCTACAATGAGCAGTTCTTC,CASSPERGRSYNEQFF,TRBV27,TRBJ2-1,-,TRBD2
TGCGCCAGCAGCTTGGGGGACAGAGCAACTGAAGCTTTCTTT,CASSLGDRATEAFF,TRBV5-1,TRBJ1-1,few,TRBD1
TGTGCCAGCAGCGTTAGCGGGGGGGCGGGTGAGCAGTACTTC,CASSVSGGAGEQYF,TRBV7-3,TRBJ2-7,-,TRBD2
TGTTCCAGCAGCTTAGTCGGGGGGGTCTCTGGGGCCAACGTCCTGACTTTC,CSSSLVGGVSGANVLTF,TRBV7-3,TRBJ2-6,-,TRBD2
TGCGCCAGCAGCCTATCCTCTGTGGCGGGGGAAAATGAGCAGTTCTTC,CASSLSSVAGENEQFF,TRBV5-1,TRBJ2-1,-,TRBD2
TGTGCCAGCACCCCAGGGGCGACTACCTACGAGCAGTACTTC,CASTPGATTYEQYF,TRBV2,TRBJ2-7,-,-
TGCGCCAGCAGCTTGCAGGGGTTGTTGGCTGAAGCTTTCTTT,CASSLQGLLAEAFF,TRBV5-1,TRBJ1-1,-,-
TGTGCCAGCAGCTGGGCCGGGACAGCAACCGGGGAGCTGTTTTTT,CASSWAGTATGELFF,TRBV5-4,TRBJ2-2,few,TRBD1
TGTGCCAGCAGCGTAGTCCCCAAGGGCGGGGGGCTCACCGGGGAGCTGTTTTTT,CASSVVPKGGGLTGELFF,TRBV9,TRBJ2-2,-,TRBD2
TGTGCCACCACCCCCGGGTGGGACACTGAAGCTTTCTTT,CATTPGWDTEAFF,TRBV28,TRBJ1-1,-,-
TGTGCCAGCACCTTGGGGAGCAAATCCTACGAGCAGTACTTC,CASTLGSKSYEQYF,TRBV7-2,TRBJ2-7,few,-
TGTGCCAGCAGCTCAGGGGGACTAGCGGGGGGCACAGATACGCAGTATTTT,CASSSGGLAGGTDTQYF,TRBV7-2,TRBJ2-3,few,TRBD2
TGTGCCAGCAGCTTATCGGTGTCGTGGGAGCAGTACTTC,CASSLSVSWEQYF,TRBV7-9,TRBJ2-7,-,-
TGTGCCAGCTCACCGGGGAGAAAGGGAGATACGCAGTATTTT,CASSPGRKGDTQYF,TRBV18,TRBJ2-3,-,-
TGCGCCAGCGGACTCTCTTCCCCCCCTTACAATGAGCAGTTCTTC,CASGLSSPPYNEQFF,TRBV5-1,TRBJ2-1,-,-